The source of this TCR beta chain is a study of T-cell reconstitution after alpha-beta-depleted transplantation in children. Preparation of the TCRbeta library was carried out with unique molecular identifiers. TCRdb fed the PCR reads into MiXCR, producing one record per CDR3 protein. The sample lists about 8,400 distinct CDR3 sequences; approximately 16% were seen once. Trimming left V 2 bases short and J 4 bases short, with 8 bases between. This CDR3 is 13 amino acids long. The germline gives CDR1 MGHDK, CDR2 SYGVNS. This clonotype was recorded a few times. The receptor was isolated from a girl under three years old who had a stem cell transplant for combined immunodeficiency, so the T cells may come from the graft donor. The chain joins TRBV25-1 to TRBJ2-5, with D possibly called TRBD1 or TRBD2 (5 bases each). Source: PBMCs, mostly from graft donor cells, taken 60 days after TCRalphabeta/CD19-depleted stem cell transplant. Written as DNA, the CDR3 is TGTGCCAGCAGTGAACGGGGCCCAGAGACCCAGTACTTC. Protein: CASSERGPETQYF.